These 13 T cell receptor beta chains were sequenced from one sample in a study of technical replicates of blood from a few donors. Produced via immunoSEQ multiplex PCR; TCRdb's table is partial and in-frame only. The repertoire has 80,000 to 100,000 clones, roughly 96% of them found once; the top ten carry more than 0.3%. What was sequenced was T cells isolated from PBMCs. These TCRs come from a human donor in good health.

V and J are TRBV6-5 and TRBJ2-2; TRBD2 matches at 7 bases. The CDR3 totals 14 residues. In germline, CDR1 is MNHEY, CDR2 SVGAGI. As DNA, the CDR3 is TGTGCTGTCACACGCGGGAGCTACACCGGGGAGCTGTTTTTT. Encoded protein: CAVTRGSYTGELFF.

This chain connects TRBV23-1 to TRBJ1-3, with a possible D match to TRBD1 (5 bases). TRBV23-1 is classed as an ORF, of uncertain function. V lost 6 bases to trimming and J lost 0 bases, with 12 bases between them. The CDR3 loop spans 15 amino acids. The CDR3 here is CASSILGGSGNTIYF. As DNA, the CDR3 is TGCGCCAGCAGCATCTTGGGGGGCTCTGGAAACACCATATATTTT.

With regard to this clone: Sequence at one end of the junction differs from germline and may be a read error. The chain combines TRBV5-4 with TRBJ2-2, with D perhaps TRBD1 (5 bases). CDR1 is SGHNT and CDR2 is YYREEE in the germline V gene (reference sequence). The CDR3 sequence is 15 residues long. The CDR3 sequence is CASSLGQLNAGELFF. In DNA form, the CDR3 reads TGTGCCAGCAGCTTGGGACAGCTGAACGCCGGGGAGCTGTTTTTT. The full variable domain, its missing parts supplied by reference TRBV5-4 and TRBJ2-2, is ETGVTQSPTHLIKTRGQQVTLRCSSQSGHNTVSWYQQALGQGPQFIFQYYREEENGRGNFPPRFSGLQFPNYSSELNVNALELDDSALYLCASSLGQLNAGELFFGEGSRLTVL.

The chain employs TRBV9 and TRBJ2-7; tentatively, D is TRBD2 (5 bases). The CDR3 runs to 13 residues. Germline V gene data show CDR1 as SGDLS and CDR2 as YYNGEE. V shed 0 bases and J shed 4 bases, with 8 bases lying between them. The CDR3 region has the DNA TGTGCCAGCAGCGTAGAACTAGAATACGAGCAGTACTTC. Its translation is CASSVELEYEQYF. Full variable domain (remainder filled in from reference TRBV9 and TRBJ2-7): DSGVTQTPKHLITATGQRVTLRCSPRSGDLSVYWYQQSLDQGLQFLIQYYNGEERAKGNILERFSAQQFPDLHSELNLSSLELGDSALYFCASSVELEYEQYFGPGTRLTVT.

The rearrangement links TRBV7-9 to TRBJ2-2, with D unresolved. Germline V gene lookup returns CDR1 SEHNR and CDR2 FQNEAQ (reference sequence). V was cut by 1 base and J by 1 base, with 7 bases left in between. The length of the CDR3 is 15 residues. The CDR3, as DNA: TGTGCCAGCAGCTTAGTCCCGGTGAACACCGGGGAGCTGTTTTTT. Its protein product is CASSLVPVNTGELFF.

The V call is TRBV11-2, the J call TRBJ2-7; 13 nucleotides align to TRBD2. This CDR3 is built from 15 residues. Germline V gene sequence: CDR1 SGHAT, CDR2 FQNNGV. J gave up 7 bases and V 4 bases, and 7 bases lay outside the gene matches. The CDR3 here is CASSYGLAGVSEQYF. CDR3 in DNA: TGTGCCAGCAGCTATGGACTAGCGGGAGTTAGTGAGCAGTACTTC.

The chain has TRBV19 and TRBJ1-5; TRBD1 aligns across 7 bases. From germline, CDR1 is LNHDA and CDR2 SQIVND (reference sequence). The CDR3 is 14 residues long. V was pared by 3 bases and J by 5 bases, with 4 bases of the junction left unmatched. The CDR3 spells CASSIGTDYQPQHF. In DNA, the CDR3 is TGTGCCAGTAGTATCGGGACAGACTATCAGCCCCAGCATTTT.

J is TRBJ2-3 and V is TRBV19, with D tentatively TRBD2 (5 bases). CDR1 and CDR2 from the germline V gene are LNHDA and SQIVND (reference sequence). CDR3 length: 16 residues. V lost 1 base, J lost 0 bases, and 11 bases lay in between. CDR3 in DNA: TGTGCCAGTAGTATAGTCCGAGGGCCTAGCACAGATACGCAGTATTTT. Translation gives CASSIVRGPSTDTQYF.

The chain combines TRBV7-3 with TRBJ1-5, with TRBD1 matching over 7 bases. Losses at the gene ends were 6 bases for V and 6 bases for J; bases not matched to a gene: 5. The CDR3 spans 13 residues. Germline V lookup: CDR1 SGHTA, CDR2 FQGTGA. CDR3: CASSTTGAQPQHF. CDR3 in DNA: TGTGCCAGCAGTACTACAGGGGCTCAGCCCCAGCATTTT.

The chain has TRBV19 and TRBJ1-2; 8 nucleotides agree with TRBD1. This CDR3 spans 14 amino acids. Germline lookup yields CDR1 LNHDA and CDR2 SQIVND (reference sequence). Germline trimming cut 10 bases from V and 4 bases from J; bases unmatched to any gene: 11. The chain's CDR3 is CATSGTGNPYGYTF. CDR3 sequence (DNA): TGTGCCACCTCCGGGACAGGAAATCCCTATGGCTACACCTTC.

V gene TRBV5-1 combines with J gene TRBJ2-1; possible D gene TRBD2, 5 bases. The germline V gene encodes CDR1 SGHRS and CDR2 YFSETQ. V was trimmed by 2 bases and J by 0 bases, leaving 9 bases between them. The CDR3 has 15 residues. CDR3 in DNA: TGCGCCAGCAGCTTCCGGACTTTCTCCTACAATGAGCAGTTCTTC. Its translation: CASSFRTFSYNEQFF.

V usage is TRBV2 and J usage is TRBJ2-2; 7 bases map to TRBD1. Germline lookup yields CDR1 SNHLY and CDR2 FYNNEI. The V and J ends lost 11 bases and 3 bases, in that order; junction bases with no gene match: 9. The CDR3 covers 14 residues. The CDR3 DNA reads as TGTGCCCGAGGTCCTAGGGGGCACACCGGGGAGCTGTTTTTT. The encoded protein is CARGPRGHTGELFF.

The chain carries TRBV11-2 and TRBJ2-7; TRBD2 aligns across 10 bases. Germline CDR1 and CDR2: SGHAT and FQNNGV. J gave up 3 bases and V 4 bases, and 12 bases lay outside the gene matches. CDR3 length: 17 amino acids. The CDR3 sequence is CASSSRYASGSFYEQYF. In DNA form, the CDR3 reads TGTGCCAGCAGCTCGCGCTATGCTAGCGGGAGCTTCTACGAGCAGTACTTC.